This entry concerns a single T cell receptor (beta chain). Its antigen has not been determined. No clone much larger than this one lies a single base away; base qualities are absent. In total, 600 or so healthy bone marrow donors made up the cohort. At the time of sampling, all cohort members were nominally healthy, though unrecorded immune exposures were likely present. The donor was CMV seronegative and belonged to the group of 352 seronegative cohort members. Every donor gave a peripheral blood sample, and the peripheral blood mononuclear cells from that sample were used for TCR beta sequencing. Genomic DNA extraction from the blood cell samples was performed with the Qiagen DNeasy Blood Extraction Kit. The library relied on the immunoSEQ multiplex PCR assay. A mixture of 60 forward primers for TCR Vbeta segments and 13 reverse primers for TCR Jbeta segments was used in the multiplex PCR. The CDR3 region of rearranged TCR beta genes was amplified from genomic DNA with a multiplex PCR assay. The Illumina HiSeq System was used to sequence the amplified TCR beta libraries as 87-base-pair reads. The source study handled its data this way. Across the roughly 670 repertoires, a later analysis counted approximately 75 million unique TCR beta chains, 8.5 million to 12 million of which were shared by at least two donors. A nearest-neighbor algorithm error-corrected the raw reads and collapsed the reads into unique sequences, merging closely related sequences to remove PCR and sequencing errors. To assign V, D and J gene segments, CDR3 sequences were aligned to IMGT reference sequences. For a sequence to be retained, a match of at least six nucleotides to both a V gene segment and a J gene segment was required. A rearrangement counted as productive if the CDR3 had no stop codons and remained in frame with V and J, and every other rearrangement counted as non-productive. Following IMGT convention, CDR3 was defined as the stretch from the second conserved V-encoded cysteine to the conserved J-encoded phenylalanine. In an earlier analysis of more than 550 of the donors, sequences lacking an unambiguous match to a single V gene segment were excluded. In an earlier analysis of 587 of the donors, a V segment was called functional when productive rearrangements were above 56.7%, and segregating when the standard deviation between donors exceeded 5%. A statistical classification framework was built for diagnosing cytomegalovirus status from the catalog of TCR beta chain sequences. A later analysis assigned V and J genes by comparing TCR nucleotide sequences with IMGT/GENE-DB human TR gene sequences. Using the TCRdist pipeline, a later analysis assigned CDR3 sequences along with most-parsimonious VDJ recombination scenarios. In a later analysis, each TCR beta chain was defined by its CDR3 amino acid sequence together with its V-gene family, and reads lacking a unique V-gene family were excluded. In a later analysis, fewer than 650 highly shared, low-generation-probability nucleotide sequences were removed to address suspected cross-contamination and a sequencing artifact. In a later analysis, a clonal expansion index for each public chain was calculated from normalized within-repertoire ranks of inferred template counts. In a later analysis, generation probabilities were computed with a VDJ recombination model fitted to out-of-frame rearrangements, and the resulting probabilities were checked against IGoR. In a later analysis, hypergeometric tests were used to score TCR-TCR, TCR-HLA and TCR-CMV co-occurrence, with a repertoire-size bias correction applied to TCR pairs. To estimate false discovery rates, a later analysis permuted the HLA or CMV assignments 20 times. In a later analysis, co-occurring TCRs were grouped with DBSCAN, and TCRdist sequence similarity was added when clustering was performed within HLA-allele-positive subsets. Co-occurrence clustering excluded repertoires with fewer than 30,000 or more than 120,000 public chains, plus five with anomalous nucleotide sharing. As stored in TCRdb, this immuneACCESS dataset retains in-frame rearrangements with V and J assigned. A fraction of the clones does not appear; measured against another copy, unresolved V genes explain less than half of the discrepancy, and the remainder lacks a known reason. The D gene and trimming were derived from the DNA, and the V and J assignments and clone size from that table. The sample data list some 130,000 clones, and about 86% of these were observed just once. The ten most abundant clones make up around 0.7% of the sample.

A distance of 11 bases separates the germline ends of V and J, which lose 1 base and 13 bases respectively. Sequences MGHRA (CDR1) and YSYEKL (CDR2) are obtained from the germline V gene. Including cysteine and phenylalanine, the CDR3 has 13 amino acids. CDR3 DNA only is kept here, 39 bases in frame from base 1. This entry is derived from a study of cytomegalovirus exposure and HLA in healthy donors (dated by TCRdb to about 2017). At the level of the whole study: According to an earlier analysis of around 600 of the donors, about 179 million T cells yielded 90 million to 130 million unique TCR beta sequences and 250 to 350 Gb of sequence data. Donor age, sex, ethnicity and CMV serostatus were compiled alongside the repertoire data. The genetic ancestry cluster associated with self-reported Caucasian donors included 80% to 90% of the roughly 380 genotyped donors. In a later analysis, previously published TCR beta repertoires from 666 donors were re-analyzed and high-resolution HLA genotyping was added so that TCR occurrence patterns could be studied. HLA typing covered class I and class II loci at four-digit resolution. An early release covering approximately 600 HLA-typed donors comprised 300 to 350 gigabases of sequencing data and approximately 85 million unique TCR sequences. Every repertoire in the discovery cohort had been generated on one and the same sequencing platform. An earlier analysis of a few hundred of the donors applied high-throughput TCR beta sequencing to assess whether each TCR beta V gene segment acted as functional or pseudogenic. Among roughly 370 genotyped donors of the cohort, an average of roughly 240,000 unique TCR beta nucleotide sequences were sequenced per donor, roughly a sixth of them non-productive. Five DR-DQ haplotypes were treated as single units for association and clustering because of strong linkage in the cohort. The study aimed to test whether cataloging public T cell receptors could reveal signatures of past pathogen exposure. The number of typed donors differed by locus: roughly 629-630 for A, B, C, DRB1 and DQB1; 500 to 550 for DQA1; 606 for DPA1; and roughly 470 for DPB1. In addition to the first cohort of roughly 700 subjects, a separate validation cohort of 120 different subjects was used. In the later analysis, no new phenotypic data were used to find candidate immune exposures; instead, reliance was placed on TCR beta sequences and their occurrence across donors. A later genetic analysis took genome-wide SNP genotypes for about three fifths of the 666 donors and used that subset as a discovery cohort. The study combined high-throughput TCR immunosequencing, statistical association of individual TCRs with disease status, and machine learning to predict cytomegalovirus infection status. Using immunosequencing, the study profiled T cell repertoires from fewer than 700 subjects and related those repertoires to cytomegalovirus serostatus.

Results and caveats for the whole study, not just this receptor: A further reported finding was that TCR beta sequences accurately predicted the HLA-A and HLA-B alleles for most subjects in the first cohort. In a later analysis, TCR association rates were found to vary across HLA loci, with the most associated TCRs seen for DRB1 alleles and the fewest for HLA-C alleles. In a later analysis, several top co-occurrence clusters were reported to appear linked to parvovirus B19, influenza, CMV and Epstein-Barr virus. V-gene and J-gene trimming of TCR beta chains was associated with a missense DCLRE1C variant in a later genetic analysis, and the association was replicated in an independent cohort. A group of highly shared sequence variants was considered likely to be a technical artifact of the sequencing pipeline. Strong co-occurrence of HLA alleles, especially DR and DQ, made assigning TCR associations to individual alleles difficult. A later analysis found that most CMV-associated TCR beta chains appeared HLA-restricted, with HLA associations seemingly driven largely by CMV exposure. Immune exposure information for the cohort was limited to CMV serostatus. The study listed 164 TCR beta chains as associated with cytomegalovirus. Across donors, most TCR sequences were observed very rarely, whereas some public TCRs were present in many individuals. In a later genetic analysis, fewer N-insertions in productive TCRs were reported among donors in an Asian-associated ancestry cluster than the roughly 700-donor mean. Presence/absence analyses assumed roughly uniform sequencing depth across donors, an assumption that may not hold. According to the authors, the approach could potentially be generalized to other disease states and immunological phenotypes. In an earlier analysis of approximately 590 of the donors, most TCR beta V segments appeared in productive rearrangements about 87% or about 30% of the time, broadly matching IMGT annotations. Linkage disequilibrium might explain the correlated functional status among segregating V segments, but an unknown experimental factor could not be excluded. At a false discovery rate of 0.05, a later analysis linked 16,000 or so TCR beta sequences to specific HLA alleles. Around 16 rarely observed V segments, including chromosome 9 orphons, were excluded from the earlier analysis of approximately 500 of the donors because counts were too low. A few of the identified cytomegalovirus-associated TCR beta chains were confirmed in vitro to be specific for cytomegalovirus antigens. Cytomegalovirus status was reported to be diagnosed by the classifier with high specificity and sensitivity in both the original and validation cohorts. Compared with equally common non-associated chains, HLA-associated TCR beta chains in a later analysis were more clonally expanded and had lower generation probabilities. Because HLA typing was unavailable for some donors at each locus, only the typed subset was used in association tests. The 87-base-pair reads could not distinguish some IMGT-functional V segments, including TRBV6-2 and TRBV6-3, so those segments were excluded. In this cohort, only TCR beta chains were sequenced, and detectable features were limited by the absence of alpha or paired-chain data.

The source is a young man in good health and CMV-seronegative. Recombination linked TRBV4-1 to TRBJ1-6; the D gene cannot be named for sure. Sample: PBMCs. CDR3 region: CASSQAGGLPLHF. The DNA is as follows: TGCGCCAGCAGCCAAGCGGGTGGTCTTCCCCTCCACTTT.